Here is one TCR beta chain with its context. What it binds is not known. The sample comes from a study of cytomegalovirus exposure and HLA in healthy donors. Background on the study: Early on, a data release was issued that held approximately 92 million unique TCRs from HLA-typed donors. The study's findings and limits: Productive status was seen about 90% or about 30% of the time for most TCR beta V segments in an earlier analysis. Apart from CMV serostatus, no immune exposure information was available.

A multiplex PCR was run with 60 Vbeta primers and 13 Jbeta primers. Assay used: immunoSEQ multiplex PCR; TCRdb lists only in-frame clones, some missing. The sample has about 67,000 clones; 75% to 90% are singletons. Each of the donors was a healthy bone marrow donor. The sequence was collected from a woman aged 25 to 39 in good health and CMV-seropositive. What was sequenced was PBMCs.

As DNA, the CDR3 is TGTGCCAGCAGTTCCTACTACGAGCAGTACTTC. Amino acids: CASSSYYEQYF. J is TRBJ2-5 and V is TRBV6-5; unclear D gene. The better agreement between TRBJ2-7 and the DNA end casts doubt on the J call. Germline CDR1 reads MNHEY; CDR2 reads SVGAGI. The CDR3 runs to 11 residues.